These 10 T cell receptor beta chains were all obtained from the same sample, sequenced in a study of blood T cell repertoires in COVID-19. The method was immunoSEQ multiplex PCR; TCRdb's version includes in-frame clones alone and lacks a portion of them. The table records over 150,000 clones, roughly 80% of them present only once. Sequencing used peripheral blood. All receptors come from a woman aged 55-69 years with acute or convalescent COVID-19.

J is TRBJ2-6 and V is TRBV9, with a tentative D call TRBD1 (5 bases). Trimming removed 2 bases at V and 1 base at J, with 16 bases between. This CDR3 contains 18 residues. Per germline, CDR1 SGDLS and CDR2 YYNGEE. This CDR3 reads CASSVRQNFLSGANVLTF. The CDR3 DNA sequence: TGTGCCAGCAGCGTCAGACAGAACTTTTTATCTGGGGCCAACGTCCTGACTTTC.

The sample holds a few counts of this clone. The J gene is TRBJ1-6, the V gene TRBV28; the D is unclear. The CDR3 runs to 14 residues. Germline V lookup: CDR1 MDHEN, CDR2 SYDVKM. The ends were cut back, 6 bases at V and 9 bases at J, with 15 bases in the middle. This CDR3 reads CASSTYLLGSPLHF. The DNA of the CDR3 is TGTGCCAGCAGCACTTATCTACTAGGTTCACCCCTCCACTTT.

This rearrangement joins TRBV5-4 to TRBJ2-1, with TRBD2 matching 8 bases. V dropped 4 bases and J dropped 3; count of bases not matched to a gene: 9. Per the germline V gene, CDR1 is SGHNT and CDR2 is YYREEE (reference sequence). The CDR3 sequence is 16 residues long. In DNA, the CDR3 is TGTGCCAGCAGCCGACCCGGGACTAGAAGCTACAATGAGCAGTTCTTC. Amino acids: CASSRPGTRSYNEQFF. The entire variable domain, with the rest obtained from reference TRBV5-4 and TRBJ2-1, is as follows: ETGVTQSPTHLIKTRGQQVTLRCSSQSGHNTVSWYQQALGQGPQFIFQYYREEENGRGNFPPRFSGLQFPNYSSELNVNALELDDSALYLCASSRPGTRSYNEQFFGPGTRLTVL.

CDR3 coding DNA: TGCAGCGTTCTGACAGGGGGGATGAACACTGAAGCTTTCTTT. This codes for CSVLTGGMNTEAFF. The chain employs TRBV29-1 and TRBJ1-1; TRBD1 aligns across 9 bases. The CDR3 is 14 amino acids. J gave up 0 bases and V 5 bases, and 4 bases lay outside the gene matches. From germline, CDR1 is SQVTM and CDR2 ANQGSEA.

The chain recombines TRBV7-8 with TRBJ1-2; D is perhaps TRBD1 (5 bases). The CDR3 is 14 residues long. Germline V gene lookup returns CDR1 SGHVS and CDR2 FQNEAQ. The V end was cut by 5 bases, the J end by 6 bases, with 16 bases between. The CDR3 protein is CASSDPLVGHGYTF. CDR3 in DNA: TGTGCCAGCAGCGACCCCTTGGTGGGGCATGGCTACACCTTC.

The chain carries TRBV10-3 and TRBJ1-1; unclear D gene. CDR3 length equals 15 residues. Trimming removed 3 bases at V and 3 bases at J, with 14 bases between. Per the germline V gene, CDR1 is ENHRY and CDR2 is SYGVKD. CDR3 in DNA: TGTGCCATCAGTGAAAATCGGGTGGCGGACACTGAAGCTTTCTTT. Its protein product is CAISENRVADTEAFF.

J is TRBJ1-1 and V is TRBV11-2, with TRBD1 identical over 8 bases. The CDR3 is 15 amino acids. Losses at the gene ends were 8 bases for V and 6 bases for J; bases not matched to a gene: 14. Germline V gene data show CDR1 as SGHAT and CDR2 as FQNNGV. CDR3 in amino acids: CASLVPDRVGAEAFF. The CDR3 DNA is TGTGCCAGCCTCGTCCCGGACAGGGTTGGCGCTGAAGCTTTCTTT.

This chain uses TRBV27 with TRBJ1-6, with TRBD1 as a possible D gene (6 bases). From germline, CDR1 is MNHEY and CDR2 SMNVEV (reference sequence). V shed 7 bases and J shed 4 bases, with 17 bases lying between them. The CDR3 contains 16 residues. The CDR3 is CASKGGARGYNSPLHF. Here the CDR3 DNA reads TGTGCCAGCAAAGGGGGAGCCAGGGGATATAATTCACCCCTCCACTTT.

The CDR3 DNA reads as TGCGCCAGCAGCTTGGACACGTATGGCTACACCTTC. Residues: CASSLDTYGYTF. The genes are TRBV5-1 and TRBJ1-2; D remains ambiguous. The V gene lost 0 bases and the J gene lost 5 bases, with 5 bases spanning the gap. The CDR3 runs to 12 residues. In germline, CDR1 is SGHRS, CDR2 YFSETQ.

This clone was seen only once. The J gene is TRBJ1-3, the V gene TRBV5-1; tentative D call: TRBD1 (5 bases). Germline CDR1 SGHRS, CDR2 YFSETQ. V shed 0 bases and J shed 2 bases, with 12 bases lying between them. This CDR3 has 16 amino acids. This chain's CDR3 is CASSLEFGGAGNTIYF. The CDR3 region has the DNA TGCGCCAGCAGCTTGGAATTCGGGGGGGCTGGAAACACCATATATTTT.